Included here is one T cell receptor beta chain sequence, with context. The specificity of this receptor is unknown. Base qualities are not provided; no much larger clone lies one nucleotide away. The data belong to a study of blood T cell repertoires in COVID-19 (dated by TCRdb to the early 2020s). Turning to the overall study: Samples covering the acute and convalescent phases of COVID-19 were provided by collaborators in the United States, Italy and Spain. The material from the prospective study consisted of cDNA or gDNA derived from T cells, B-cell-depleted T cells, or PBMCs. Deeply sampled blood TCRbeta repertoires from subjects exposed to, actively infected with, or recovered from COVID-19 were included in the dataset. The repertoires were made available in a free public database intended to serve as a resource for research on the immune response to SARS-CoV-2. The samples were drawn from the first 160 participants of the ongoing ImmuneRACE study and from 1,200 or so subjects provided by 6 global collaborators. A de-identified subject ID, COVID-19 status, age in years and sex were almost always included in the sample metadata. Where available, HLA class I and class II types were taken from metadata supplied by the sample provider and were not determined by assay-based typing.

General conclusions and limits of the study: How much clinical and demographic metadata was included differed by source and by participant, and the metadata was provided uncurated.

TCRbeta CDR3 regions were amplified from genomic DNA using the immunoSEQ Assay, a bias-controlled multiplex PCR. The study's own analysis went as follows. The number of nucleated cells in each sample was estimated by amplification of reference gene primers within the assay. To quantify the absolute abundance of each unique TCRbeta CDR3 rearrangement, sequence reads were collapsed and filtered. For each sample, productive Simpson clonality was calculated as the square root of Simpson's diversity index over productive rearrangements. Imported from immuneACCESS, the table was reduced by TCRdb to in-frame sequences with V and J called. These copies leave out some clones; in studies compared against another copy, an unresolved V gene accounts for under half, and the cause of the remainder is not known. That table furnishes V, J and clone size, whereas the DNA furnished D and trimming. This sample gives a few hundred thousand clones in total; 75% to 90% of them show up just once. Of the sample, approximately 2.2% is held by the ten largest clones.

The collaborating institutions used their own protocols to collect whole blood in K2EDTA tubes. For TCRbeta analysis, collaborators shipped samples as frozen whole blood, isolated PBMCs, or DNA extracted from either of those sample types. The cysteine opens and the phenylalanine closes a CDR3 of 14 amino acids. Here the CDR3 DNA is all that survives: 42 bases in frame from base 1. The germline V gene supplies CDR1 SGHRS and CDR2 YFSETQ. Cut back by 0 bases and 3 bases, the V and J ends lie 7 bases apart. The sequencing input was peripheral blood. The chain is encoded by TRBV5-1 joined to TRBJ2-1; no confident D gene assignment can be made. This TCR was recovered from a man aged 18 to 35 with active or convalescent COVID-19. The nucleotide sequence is TGCGCCAGCAGCTTGGTTTCGGGCTACAATGAGCAGTTCTTC. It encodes CASSLVSGYNEQFF.